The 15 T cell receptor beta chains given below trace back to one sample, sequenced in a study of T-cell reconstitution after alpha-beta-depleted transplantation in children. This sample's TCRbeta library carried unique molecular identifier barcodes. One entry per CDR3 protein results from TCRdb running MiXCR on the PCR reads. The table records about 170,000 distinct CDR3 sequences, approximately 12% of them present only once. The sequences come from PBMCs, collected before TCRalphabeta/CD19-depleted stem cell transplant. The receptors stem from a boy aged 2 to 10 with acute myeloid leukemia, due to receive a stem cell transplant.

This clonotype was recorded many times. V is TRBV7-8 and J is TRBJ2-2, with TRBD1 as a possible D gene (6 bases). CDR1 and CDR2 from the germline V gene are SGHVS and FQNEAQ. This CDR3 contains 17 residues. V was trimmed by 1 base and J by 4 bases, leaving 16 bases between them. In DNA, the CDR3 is TGTGCCAGCAGCTTAGGCCCCACAGGGTTCGCCACCGGGGAGCTGTTTTTT. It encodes CASSLGPTGFATGELFF.

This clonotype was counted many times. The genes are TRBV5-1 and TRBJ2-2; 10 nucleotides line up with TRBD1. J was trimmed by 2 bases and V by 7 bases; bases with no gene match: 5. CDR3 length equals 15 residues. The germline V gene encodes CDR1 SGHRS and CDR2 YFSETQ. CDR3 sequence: CASRDRGENTGELFF. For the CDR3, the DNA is TGCGCCAGCCGGGACAGGGGCGAAAACACCGGGGAGCTGTTTTTT.

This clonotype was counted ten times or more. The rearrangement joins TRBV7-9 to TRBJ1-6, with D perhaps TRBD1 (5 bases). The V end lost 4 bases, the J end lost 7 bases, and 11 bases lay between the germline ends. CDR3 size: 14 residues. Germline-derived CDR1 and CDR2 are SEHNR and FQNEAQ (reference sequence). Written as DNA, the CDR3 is TGTGCCAGCAGCTCTGGGGGAGAGAATTCACCCCTCCACTTT. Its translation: CASSSGGENSPLHF.

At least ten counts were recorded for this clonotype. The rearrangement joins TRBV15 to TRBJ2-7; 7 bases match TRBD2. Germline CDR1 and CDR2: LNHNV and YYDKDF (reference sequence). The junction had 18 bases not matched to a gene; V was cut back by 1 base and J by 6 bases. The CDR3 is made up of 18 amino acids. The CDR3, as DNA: TGTGCCACCAGCAGAGTTGGGGGAGGGACCACCGACGGACTCGAGCAGTACTTC. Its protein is CATSRVGGGTTDGLEQYF.

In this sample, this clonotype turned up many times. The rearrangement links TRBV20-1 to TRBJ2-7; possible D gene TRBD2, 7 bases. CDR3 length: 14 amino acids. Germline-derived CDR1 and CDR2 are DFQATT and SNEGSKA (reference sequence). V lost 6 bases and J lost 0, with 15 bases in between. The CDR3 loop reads CSATRGAASYEQYF. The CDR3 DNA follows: TGCAGTGCCACCCGGGGGGCGGCCTCCTACGAGCAGTACTTC.

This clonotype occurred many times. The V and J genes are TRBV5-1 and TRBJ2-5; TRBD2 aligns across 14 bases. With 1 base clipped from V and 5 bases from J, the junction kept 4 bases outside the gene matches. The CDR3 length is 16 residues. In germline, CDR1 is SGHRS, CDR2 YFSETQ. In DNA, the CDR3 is TGCGCCAGCAGCTTGTATTGGACTAGCGGGAGGGAGACCCAGTACTTC. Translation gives CASSLYWTSGRETQYF.

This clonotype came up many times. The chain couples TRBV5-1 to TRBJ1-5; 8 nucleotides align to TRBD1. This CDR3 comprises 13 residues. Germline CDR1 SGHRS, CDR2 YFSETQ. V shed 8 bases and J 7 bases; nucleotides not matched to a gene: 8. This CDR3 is CARKPGGGQPQHF. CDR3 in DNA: TGCGCCAGGAAACCAGGGGGCGGCCAGCCCCAGCATTTT.

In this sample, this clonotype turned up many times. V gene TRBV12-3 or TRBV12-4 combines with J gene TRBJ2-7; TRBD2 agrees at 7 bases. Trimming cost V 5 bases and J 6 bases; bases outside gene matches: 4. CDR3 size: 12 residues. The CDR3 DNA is TGTGCCAGCAGTGGGAGGGGAGGCGAGCAGTACTTC. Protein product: CASSGRGGEQYF.

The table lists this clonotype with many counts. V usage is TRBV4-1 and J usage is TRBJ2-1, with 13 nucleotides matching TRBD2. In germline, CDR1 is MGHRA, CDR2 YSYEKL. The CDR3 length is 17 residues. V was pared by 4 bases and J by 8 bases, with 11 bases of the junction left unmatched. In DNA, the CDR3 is TGCGCCAGCAGCCGGACGGGACTAGCGGGGCCTAGGGATGAGCAGTTCTTC. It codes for CASSRTGLAGPRDEQFF.

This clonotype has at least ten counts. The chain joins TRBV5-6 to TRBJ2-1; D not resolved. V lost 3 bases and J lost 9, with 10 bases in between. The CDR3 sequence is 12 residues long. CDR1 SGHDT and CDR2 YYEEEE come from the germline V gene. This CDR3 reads CASSSTVIEQFF. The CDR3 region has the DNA TGTGCCAGCAGCTCCACAGTGATTGAGCAGTTCTTC.

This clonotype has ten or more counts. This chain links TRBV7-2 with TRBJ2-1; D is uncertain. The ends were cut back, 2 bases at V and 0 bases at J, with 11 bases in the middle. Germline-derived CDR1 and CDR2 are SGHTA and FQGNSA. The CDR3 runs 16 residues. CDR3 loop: CASSLNGRNSYNEQFF. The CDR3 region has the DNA TGTGCCAGCAGCTTAAACGGAAGAAACTCCTACAATGAGCAGTTCTTC.

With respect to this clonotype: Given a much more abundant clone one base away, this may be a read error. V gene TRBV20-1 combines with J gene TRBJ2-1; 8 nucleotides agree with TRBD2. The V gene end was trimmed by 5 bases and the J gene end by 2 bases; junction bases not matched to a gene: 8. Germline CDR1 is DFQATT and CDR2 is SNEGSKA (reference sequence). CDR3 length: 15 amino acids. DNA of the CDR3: TGCAGTGCTGAGCAACCAGCGGGGGCCTACAATGAGCAGTTCTTC. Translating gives CSAEQPAGAYNEQFF.

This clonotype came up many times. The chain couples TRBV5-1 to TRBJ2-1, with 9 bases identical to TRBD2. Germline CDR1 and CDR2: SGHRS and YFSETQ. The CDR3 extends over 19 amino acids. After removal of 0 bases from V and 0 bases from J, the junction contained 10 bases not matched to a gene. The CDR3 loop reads CASSLGASGKKSSYNEQFF. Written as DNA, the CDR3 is TGCGCCAGCAGCTTGGGGGCTAGCGGGAAAAAAAGCTCCTACAATGAGCAGTTCTTC.

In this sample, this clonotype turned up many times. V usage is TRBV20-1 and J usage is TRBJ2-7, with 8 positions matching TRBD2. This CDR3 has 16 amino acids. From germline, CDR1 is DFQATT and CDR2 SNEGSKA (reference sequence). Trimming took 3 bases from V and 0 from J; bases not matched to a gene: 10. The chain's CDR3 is CSASHPSGPSSYEQYV. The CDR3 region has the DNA TGCAGTGCTAGTCATCCTAGCGGGCCGAGCTCCTACGAGCAGTACGTC.

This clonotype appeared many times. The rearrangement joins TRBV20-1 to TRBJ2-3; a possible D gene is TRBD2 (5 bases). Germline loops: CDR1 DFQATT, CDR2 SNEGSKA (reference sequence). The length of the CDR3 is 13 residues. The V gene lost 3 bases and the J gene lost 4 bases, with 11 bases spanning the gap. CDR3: CSAREDRADTQYF. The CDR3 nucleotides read TGCAGTGCTAGGGAGGACCGCGCAGATACGCAGTATTTT.